This T cell receptor (beta chain) was sequenced in a study of blood T cell repertoires in COVID-19. Across the whole study: In each case, the material was cDNA or gDNA derived from T cells, B-cell-depleted T cells, or PBMCs.

In the source study's methods: By means of reference gene primer amplification, nucleated cell counts were estimated. Repertoires were generated with immunoSEQ multiplex PCR, while TCRdb's copy carries only in-frame clones and drops some. The V and J calls and the clone size are those of that table, but D and trimming were determined from the DNA. The top ten clones hold less than 2% of a sample with around 400,000 clones, roughly 90% of them seen once. Across about two dozen US areas, participants ranged in age from about 18 to 100 years. Germline values: CDR1 MNHEY, CDR2 SVGAGI. This CDR3 contains 14 residues. Between the trimmed V and J ends, which lost 6 bases and 4 bases, there was a span of 15 bases. This clone was counted a single time.

This TCR came from a woman aged 25 to 39 who had recovered from COVID-19. The sample comprised PBMCs or T cells enriched from blood (not recorded which). The chain couples TRBV6-5 to TRBJ1-2, with D possibly TRBD1 on 6 matching bases. CDR3 in amino acids: CASSTARGVYGYTF. The CDR3 DNA follows: TGTGCCAGCAGCACCGCCAGGGGTGTCTATGGCTACACCTTC.